This T cell receptor (beta chain) was captured by sequencing in a study of blood T cell repertoires in COVID-19. Study context: Donors in the United States, Italy and Spain gave samples during acute or convalescent COVID-19. T cells, B-cell-depleted T cells, or PBMCs provided the cDNA or gDNA that served as material.

As handled by the study authors: Nucleated cell number was recorded as an estimate derived from reference gene primer amplification. Generated by immunoSEQ multiplex PCR, the TCRdb table keeps only in-frame clones and is missing some. D and trimming were read from the DNA, whereas the V and J calls and clone size are those reported in that table. The repertoire has fewer than 300,000 clones, 70% to 90% of them found once; the top ten carry around 5.8%. The V gene's germline CDR1 is SGHRS and CDR2 YFSETQ. The germline V and J ends were trimmed by 2 bases and 0 bases, with 11 bases remaining between them. This CDR3 spans 15 amino acids.

The specimen was peripheral blood. The sequence was collected from a woman between 45 and 65 years old with COVID-19, enrolled during active disease. The V and J genes are TRBV5-1 and TRBJ1-2; D unclear. CDR3 amino acids: CASSLLTQSNYGYTF. CDR3 nucleotides: TGCGCCAGCAGCTTACTTACACAGTCTAACTATGGCTACACCTTC. Supplemented by reference TRBV5-1 and TRBJ1-2, the full variable domain reads KAGVTQTPRYLIKTRGQQVTLSCSPISGHRSVSWYQQTPGQGLQFLFEYFSETQRNKGNFPGRFSGRQFSNSRSEMNVSTLELGDSALYLCASSLLTQSNYGYTFGSGTRLTVV.